This T cell receptor (beta chain) was obtained from a study of PD-1 blockade in classical Hodgkin lymphoma. As to this clone: As yet, its antigen is unknown.

Method: immunoSEQ multiplex PCR; TCRdb's copy keeps in-frame clones and lacks some. This sample has about 150,000 clones, with around four fifths found just once. Whole-study findings and limits: Prior therapy or disease activity may underlie the repertoire differences, whose causes remain undefined. Exclusion removed patients who began nivolumab under 1 year after ASCT.

In every patient, relapse followed autologous stem cell transplantation, while exposure to brentuximab vedotin differed. Responses achieved at best were complete response, partial response or progressive disease. Trimming took off 5 bases at V and 2 bases at J, with 22 bases between the two ends. This CDR3 comprises 19 residues. Germline loops: CDR1 SGHTA, CDR2 FQGTGA. The material sequenced was peripheral blood mononuclear cells (PBMCs), taken before the second cycle of nivolumab. This clonotype was sampled from a human donor with classical Hodgkin lymphoma. The V call is TRBV7-3, the J call TRBJ2-6; possibly TRBD2 for D (6 bases). The CDR3 nucleotides are TGTGCCAGCAGCACCCCGATGGGCAGAGGAGGGCCTGGGGCCAACGTCCTGACTTTC. As protein: CASSTPMGRGGPGANVLTF.